This T cell receptor (beta chain) was documented in a study of Ad26.COV2.S vaccination and SARS-CoV-2 variants (dated by TCRdb to about 2021). Notes on the research overall: Donors in the vaccine arm were drawn from COV1001, a phase I-IIa trial of Ad26.COV2.S in healthy adults that was multicentre, randomized, double-blind and placebo-controlled. Investigators did not know the trial group allocation while performing experiments and assessing outcomes. Ad26.COV2.S was administered intramuscularly at 5 x 10^10 or 1 x 10^11 viral particles, either as a single shot or as two shots given 56 days apart. Trial participants were randomized into five groups of five, in which low-dose or high-dose Ad26.COV2.S was given once or twice, or placebo was given on both occasions. TCRbeta repertoire sequencing served as the tool for gauging how specific and how broad the SARS-CoV-2-reactive T cell receptors were following Ad26.COV2.S vaccination. A total of around 32 samples were included in the TCR-sequenced set, comprising some 20 Ad26.COV2.S vaccine recipients, 5 placebo recipients and 8 SARS-CoV-2 convalescent individuals. Beyond this particular receptor, the publication reports: Spike-specific TCR breadth was higher in Ad26.COV2.S recipients than in placebo recipients (P = 0.0014). Comparable non-spike TCR breadth was observed between vaccine and placebo recipients, consistent with only spike being contained in the vaccine. The study was not powered for comparison of responses between vaccine doses or regimens. It was noted by the authors that total T cell responses may have been underestimated by the TCR breadth and depth analyses. Substantial breadth of spike-specific CD8+ and CD4+ T cell responses was reported after vaccination.

TCRbeta CDR3 regions were sequenced with the immunoSEQ Assay. After extraction, genomic DNA underwent amplification by bias-controlled multiplex PCR, followed by high-throughput sequencing. The authors' pipeline ran thus. To quantify the absolute abundance of every unique TCRbeta CDR3 region, sequences were collapsed and filtered. T cell fraction was estimated by normalizing TCRbeta template counts to usable DNA, which was measured by amplifying reference genes present in all nucleated cells. Repertoire TCRs were annotated as SARS-CoV-2-specific by exact matching of V gene, CDR3 amino acid sequence and J gene to a known reactive TCR set. MIRA supplied the reference SARS-CoV-2 TCR set, which was filtered for enrichment in COVID-19-positive ImmuneCODE repertoires so that public or cross-reactive TCRs were removed. Drawing on the MIRA antigens, annotated TCRs were analysed further at the level of specific ORF or position within ORF. Depth was the summed frequency of annotated unique rearrangements, while breadth was defined as annotated unique rearrangements over total unique productive rearrangements. Two-sided Wilcoxon rank-sum tests were applied when comparing TCR breadth between groups. Held by TCRdb, this immuneACCESS table contains in-frame sequences only and omits some clones. Under half of the omission traces to an unresolved V gene where checked; the cause of the rest is unknown. The V and J calls and clone size come from that table; D and trimming were worked out from the DNA. In this sample the table shows 300,000 to 350,000 clones, around four fifths of which occur a single time. The biggest ten clones account for 2.1% of the sample.

Reading the label with the study, this specimen's treatment or condition is: around 19 received Ad26.COV2.S at low or high dose, single or two shots; about 5 received placebo; per-sample allocation not given. Repertoires of vaccine and placebo recipients were sequenced from samples collected on day 63 after the first injection. Cohort 1b enrolled fewer than 30 adults aged 18-55 years at a single site in Boston, USA, between 29 July and 7 August 2020. Ad26.COV2.S consisted of a replication-incompetent adenovirus type 26 vector by which a prefusion-stabilized SARS-CoV-2 spike protein from the original Wuhan strain was expressed. Trimming takes 0 bases from V and 8 bases from J, and the germline ends sit 3 bases apart. Including the terminal cysteine and phenylalanine, the CDR3 comprises 11 residues. CDR3 DNA only is kept here, 33 bases in frame from base 1. From a lookup of the germline V gene, CDR1 and CDR2 are SGHRS and YFSETQ.

A remark on this clone: Its antigen is not yet known. Per-base qualities were not stored, and no clone one base away is much larger.

Sample: peripheral blood, taken in a trial of Ad26.COV2.S vaccine versus placebo. The TCR sequence derives from a person aged 18-60 years who received the Ad26.COV2.S COVID-19 vaccine or a placebo. The chain uses TRBV5-1 and TRBJ2-1, with an unclear D gene assignment. The bases read TGCGCCAGCAGCTTGGAATATGAGCAGTTCTTC. It specifies CASSLEYEQFF.